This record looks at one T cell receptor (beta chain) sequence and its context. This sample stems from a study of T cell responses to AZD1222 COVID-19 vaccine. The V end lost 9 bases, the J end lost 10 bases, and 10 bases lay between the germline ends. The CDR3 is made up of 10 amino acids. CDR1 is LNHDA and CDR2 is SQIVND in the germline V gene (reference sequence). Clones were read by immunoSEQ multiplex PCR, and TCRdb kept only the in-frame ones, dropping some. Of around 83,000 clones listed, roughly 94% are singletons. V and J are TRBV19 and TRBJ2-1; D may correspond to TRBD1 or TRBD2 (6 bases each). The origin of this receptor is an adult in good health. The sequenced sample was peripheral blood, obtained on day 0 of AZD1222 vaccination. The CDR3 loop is CASGGGEQFF. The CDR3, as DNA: TGTGCCAGCGGGGGCGGCGAGCAGTTCTTC.